These 14 T cell receptor beta chains were sequenced from one sample in a study of T cell responses to AZD1222 COVID-19 vaccine. Clones were sequenced by immunoSEQ multiplex PCR, and TCRdb holds only the in-frame ones, with some missing. The sample shows 100,000 to 150,000 clones, approximately 90% of them seen only once. The specimen comprised peripheral blood, sampled on day 0 of AZD1222 vaccination. These receptors originate from an adult in good health.

V and J are TRBV7-9 and TRBJ1-6, with 7 nucleotides matching TRBD1. J was trimmed by 13 bases and V by 2 bases; bases with no gene match: 5. Germline V gene data show CDR1 as SEHNR and CDR2 as FQNEAQ (reference sequence). There are 13 residues in the CDR3. CDR3 DNA: TGTGCCAGCAGCTTATTGACAGGGAGTCCCCTCCACTTT. Protein sequence: CASSLLTGSPLHF.

The rearrangement uses TRBV7-9 and TRBJ2-5, with TRBD2 matching over 8 bases. There are 15 residues in the CDR3. V was clipped by 1 base and J by 5 bases; unmatched bases: 6. In germline, CDR1 is SEHNR, CDR2 FQNEAQ (reference sequence). The CDR3 region has the DNA TGTGCCAGCAGCTTAGGAGGCGGGGGGTCGGAGACCCAGTACTTC. It specifies CASSLGGGGSETQYF.

This clone is a singleton in its sample. This chain links TRBV10-3 with TRBJ2-1; TRBD2 matches 8 bases. CDR1 is ENHRY and CDR2 is SYGVKD in the germline V gene. The CDR3 has 14 amino acids. V was pared by 6 bases and J by 6 bases, with 7 bases of the junction left unmatched. CDR3 region: CAIRAGGVRNEQFF. Here the CDR3 DNA reads TGTGCCATCAGGGCGGGGGGAGTCCGCAATGAGCAGTTCTTC.

The gene calls are TRBV9 and TRBJ1-2; tentative D call: TRBD1 (6 bases). The CDR3 has 15 amino acids. Germline values: CDR1 SGDLS, CDR2 YYNGEE. The V end lost 0 bases, the J end lost 5 bases, and 14 bases lay between the germline ends. CDR3 loop: CASSVGTGMGYGYTF. DNA of the CDR3: TGTGCCAGCAGCGTAGGAACAGGGATGGGGTATGGCTACACCTTC.

The gene calls are TRBV4-3 and TRBJ2-5; the D gene is possibly TRBD1 (5 bases). Germline V gene data show CDR1 as LGHNA and CDR2 as YSLEER. The CDR3 contains 15 residues. Trimming pared 2 bases from V and 1 base from J, leaving 11 bases between. The DNA of the CDR3 is TGCGCCAGCAGCCAACAAAGGGGCATCCAAGAGACCCAGTACTTC. Protein: CASSQQRGIQETQYF.

This clone has only a few counts. The rearrangement uses TRBV18 and TRBJ1-2, with a possible D match to TRBD1 (6 bases). The CDR3 runs 15 residues. Trimming stripped 2 bases from V and 2 bases from J, with 12 bases between. Germline CDR1 reads KGHSH; CDR2 reads LQKENI. CDR3: CASSPRTAQNYGYTF. The CDR3 DNA sequence: TGTGCCAGCTCACCAAGGACAGCCCAGAACTATGGCTACACCTTC.

A single count supports this clone. The chain's CDR3 is CAISSGTGWEKLFF. Here the CDR3 DNA reads TGTGCCATCAGTTCCGGGACAGGGTGGGAAAAACTGTTTTTT. The gene calls are TRBV10-3 and TRBJ1-4, with TRBD1 identical over 9 bases. CDR1 and CDR2 (germline): ENHRY, SYGVKD. The CDR3 runs 14 residues. Germline trimming cut 5 bases from V and 8 bases from J; bases unmatched to any gene: 6.

As for this clone: This same CDR3 is encoded by further DNA sequences in the sample. This chain uses TRBV24-1 with TRBJ2-2, with D unresolved. This CDR3 comprises 11 residues. Trimming left V 5 bases short and J 6 bases short, with 3 bases between. Germline V gene sequence: CDR1 KGHDR, CDR2 SFDVKD. The CDR3 bases are TGTGCCACCAGTGTAGCCGGGGAGCTGTTTTTT. It specifies CATSVAGELFF.

V is TRBV15 and J is TRBJ1-1; D remains ambiguous. Germline V gene sequence: CDR1 LNHNV, CDR2 YYDKDF (reference sequence). Trimming shortened V by 0 bases and J by 3 bases, and 8 bases separated the two germline ends. The CDR3 length is 14 residues. For the CDR3, the DNA is TGTGCCACCAGCAGAGATATGCCCTACACTGAAGCTTTCTTT. This encodes CATSRDMPYTEAFF.

The rearrangement links TRBV5-6 to TRBJ2-7; the D gene could be TRBD1 or TRBD2 (5 bases each). The CDR3 length is 14 residues. V shed 0 bases and J shed 5 bases, with 12 bases lying between them. CDR1 and CDR2 from the germline V gene are SGHDT and YYEEEE. This chain's CDR3 is CASSLVPGRDEQYF. CDR3 sequence (DNA): TGTGCCAGCAGCTTGGTACCAGGGAGAGACGAGCAGTACTTC.

This clone was picked up one time. This rearrangement joins TRBV27 to TRBJ1-5; tentatively, D is TRBD1 (6 bases). The length of the CDR3 is 17 residues. V lost 2 bases and J lost 7, with 21 bases in between. Germline-derived CDR1 and CDR2 are MNHEY and SMNVEV (reference sequence). The CDR3 bases are TGTGCCAGCAGTTTACGGGGGGCAGGGATATTGGGCCAGCCCCAGCATTTT. Residues: CASSLRGAGILGQPQHF.

The gene calls are TRBV4-3 and TRBJ1-3; TRBD1 matches 8 bases. Germline V gene data show CDR1 as LGHNA and CDR2 as YSLEER. Unmatched junction bases numbered 9, after V lost 7 bases and J lost 7 bases. The CDR3 is 14 residues long. This chain's CDR3 is CASNSQGEGNTIYF. Written as DNA, the CDR3 is TGCGCCAGCAACTCACAGGGGGAGGGGAACACCATATATTTT.

This chain connects TRBV6-1 to TRBJ2-2; D is ambiguous. There are 14 residues in the CDR3. CDR1 MNHNS and CDR2 SASEGT come from the germline V gene. V was trimmed by 2 bases and J by 6 bases, leaving 10 bases between them. CDR3 residues: CASSELWVPGELFF. CDR3 sequence (DNA): TGTGCCAGCAGTGAATTGTGGGTTCCCGGGGAGCTGTTTTTT.

The V gene is TRBV19, the J gene TRBJ2-7, with D perhaps matching TRBD1 or TRBD2 (5 bases each). Trimming took 5 bases from V and 2 from J, leaving 19 bases between them. This CDR3 is built from 16 residues. The germline V gene has CDR1 LNHDA and CDR2 SQIVND (reference sequence). The CDR3 nucleotides read TGTGCCAGTAGTTCCCCCGGGACGGTTTTGACCTACGAGCAGTACTTC. Translated: CASSSPGTVLTYEQYF.